A selection of T cell receptor beta chains follows, all from one sample in a study of neurological immune-mediated disorders. TCRdb processed the 5' RACE reads anew with MiXCR; each CDR3 protein has one entry. This table has tens of thousands of distinct CDR3 sequences, over 2% appearing once. Sequencing was done on a sample of PBMCs. The source is a man aged 45 to 65 with multiple sclerosis. Both conserved end residues are part of each CDR3. The D gene is left open where the match is weak. The size entry gives once, few or many counts, or a class when the clone is expanded.

J: TRBJ2-7; size: many; V: TRBV2; D: NA; CDR3: CASTDSYEQYF; DNA: TGTGCCAGCACAGACAGCTACGAGCAGTACTTC
J: TRBJ1-3; size: many; V: TRBV20-1; D: NA; CDR3: CSARPPGQTFPYSGNTIYF; DNA: TGCAGTGCTAGACCACCAGGACAGACGTTCCCCTATTCTGGAAACACCATATATTTT
J: TRBJ2-1; size: few; V: TRBV19; D: TRBD1; CDR3: CASMGQAINEQFF; DNA: TGTGCCAGTATGGGACAGGCGATCAATGAGCAGTTCTTC
J: TRBJ2-3; size: many; V: TRBV6-6; D: NA; CDR3: CASSYSRTYTQYF; DNA: TGTGCCAGCAGTTACTCGAGAACTTATACGCAGTATTTT
J: TRBJ2-3; size: many; V: TRBV18; D: TRBD1; CDR3: CASSRNRGFTTDTQYF; DNA: TGTGCCAGCTCACGAAACAGGGGATTTACCACAGATACGCAGTATTTT
J: TRBJ2-5; size: many; V: TRBV5-6; D: TRBD2; CDR3: CASSLGGGAQGTQYF; DNA: TGTGCCAGCAGCTTGGGCGGGGGAGCCCAGGGAACCCAGTACTTC
J: TRBJ1-1; size: many; V: TRBV7-9; D: TRBD1; CDR3: CASSFQGAGEAFF; DNA: TGTGCCAGCAGCTTTCAGGGGGCAGGGGAAGCTTTCTTT
J: TRBJ1-5; size: many; V: TRBV25-1; D: NA; CDR3: CASSESSAQPQHF; DNA: TGTGCCAGCAGTGAATCGTCCGCTCAGCCCCAGCATTTT
J: TRBJ2-7; size: many; V: TRBV20-1; D: NA; CDR3: CSATGDSSYEQYF; DNA: TGCAGTGCCACGGGGGACAGCTCCTACGAGCAGTACTTC
J: TRBJ1-5; size: many; V: TRBV19; D: NA; CDR3: CASTSRQGPIQPQHF; DNA: TGTGCCAGTACCAGTCGGCAGGGGCCTATTCAGCCCCAGCATTTT
J: TRBJ2-3; size: few; V: TRBV11-3; D: NA; CDR3: CASSFTRSTDTQYF; DNA: TGTGCCAGCAGCTTCACCAGGAGCACAGATACGCAGTATTTT
J: TRBJ2-3; size: many; V: TRBV5-1; D: TRBD2; CDR3: CASRRGILAGARGTDTQYF; DNA: TGCGCCAGCAGGCGTGGGATACTAGCGGGGGCTCGCGGCACAGATACGCAGTATTTT
J: TRBJ1-3; size: many; V: TRBV9; D: NA; CDR3: CASSVTYSGNTIYF; DNA: TGTGCCAGCAGCGTAACCTACTCTGGAAACACCATATATTTT
J: TRBJ1-2; size: many; V: TRBV20-1; D: NA; CDR3: CSARGRDGRGYGYTF; DNA: TGCAGTGCTAGAGGCCGGGACGGGAGGGGGTATGGCTACACCTTC
J: TRBJ2-2; size: many; V: TRBV7-2; D: NA; CDR3: CASSLQINTGELFF; DNA: TGTGCCAGCAGCTTACAGATCAACACCGGGGAGCTGTTTTTT
J: TRBJ2-1; size: many; V: TRBV20-1; D: TRBD2; CDR3: CSARGLAGGLSSYNEQFF; DNA: TGCAGTGCTAGGGGACTAGCGGGGGGATTAAGCTCCTACAATGAGCAGTTCTTC
J: TRBJ1-2; size: many; V: TRBV6-5; D: NA; CDR3: CASSYSGGGYTF; DNA: TGTGCCAGCAGTTACTCGGGTGGCGGCTACACCTTC
J: TRBJ2-1; size: many; V: TRBV7-7; D: TRBD2; CDR3: CASSLASSGPYNEQFF; DNA: TGTGCCAGCAGCTTAGCCTCTAGCGGGCCCTACAATGAGCAGTTCTTC